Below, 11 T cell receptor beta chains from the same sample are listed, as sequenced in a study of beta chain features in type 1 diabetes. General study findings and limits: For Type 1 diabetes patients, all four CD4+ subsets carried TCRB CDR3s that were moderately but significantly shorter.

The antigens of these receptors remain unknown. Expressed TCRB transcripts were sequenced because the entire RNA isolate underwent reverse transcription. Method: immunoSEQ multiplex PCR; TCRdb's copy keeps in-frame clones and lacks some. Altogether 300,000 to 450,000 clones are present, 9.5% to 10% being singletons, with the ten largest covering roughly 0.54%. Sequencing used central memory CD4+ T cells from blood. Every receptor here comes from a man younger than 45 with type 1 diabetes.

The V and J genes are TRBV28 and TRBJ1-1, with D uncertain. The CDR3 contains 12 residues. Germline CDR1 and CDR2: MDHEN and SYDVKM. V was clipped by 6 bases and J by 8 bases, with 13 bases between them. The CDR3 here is CASRPSVYEAFF. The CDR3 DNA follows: TGTGCCAGCAGGCCCTCGGTCTACGAAGCTTTCTTT.

The CDR3 coding sequence is TGCGCCAGCAGCCAAGGGGTTGGTTTGAATAACAATGAGCAGTTCTTC. It is translated as CASSQGVGLNNNEQFF. The chain links TRBV4-1 to TRBJ2-1; D is unresolved. Trimming pared 1 base from V and 5 bases from J, leaving 15 bases between. CDR1 is MGHRA, CDR2 YSYEKL, per germline. The CDR3 is 16 residues long.

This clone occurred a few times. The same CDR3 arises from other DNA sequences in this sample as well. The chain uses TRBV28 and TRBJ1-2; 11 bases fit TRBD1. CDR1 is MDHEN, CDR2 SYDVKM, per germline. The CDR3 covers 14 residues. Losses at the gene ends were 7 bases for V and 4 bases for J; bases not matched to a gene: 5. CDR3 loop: CASTPGQGGYGYTF. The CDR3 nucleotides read TGTGCCAGCACCCCGGGACAGGGGGGCTATGGCTACACCTTC.

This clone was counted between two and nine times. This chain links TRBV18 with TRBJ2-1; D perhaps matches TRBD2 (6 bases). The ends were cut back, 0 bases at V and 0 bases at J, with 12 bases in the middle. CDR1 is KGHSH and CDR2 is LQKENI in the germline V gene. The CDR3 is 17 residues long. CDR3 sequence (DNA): TGTGCCAGCTCACCACCGGTTGCGGGGAGCTCCTACAATGAGCAGTTCTTC. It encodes CASSPPVAGSSYNEQFF.

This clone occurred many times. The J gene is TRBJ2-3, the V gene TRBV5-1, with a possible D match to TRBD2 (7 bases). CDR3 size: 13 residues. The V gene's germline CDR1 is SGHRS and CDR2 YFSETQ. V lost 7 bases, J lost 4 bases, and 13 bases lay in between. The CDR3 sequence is CASRQGRADTQYF. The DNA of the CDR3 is TGCGCCAGCCGGCAGGGGAGGGCAGATACGCAGTATTTT. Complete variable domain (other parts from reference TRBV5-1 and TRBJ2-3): KAGVTQTPRYLIKTRGQQVTLSCSPISGHRSVSWYQQTPGQGLQFLFEYFSETQRNKGNFPGRFSGRQFSNSRSEMNVSTLELGDSALYLCASRQGRADTQYFGPGTRLTVL.

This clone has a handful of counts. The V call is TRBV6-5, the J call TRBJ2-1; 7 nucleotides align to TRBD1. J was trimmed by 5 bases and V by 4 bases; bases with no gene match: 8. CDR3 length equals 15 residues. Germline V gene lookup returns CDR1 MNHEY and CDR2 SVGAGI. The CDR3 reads CASSSGTAPDNEQFF. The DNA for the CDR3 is TGTGCCAGCAGTTCCGGGACAGCGCCCGACAATGAGCAGTTCTTC.

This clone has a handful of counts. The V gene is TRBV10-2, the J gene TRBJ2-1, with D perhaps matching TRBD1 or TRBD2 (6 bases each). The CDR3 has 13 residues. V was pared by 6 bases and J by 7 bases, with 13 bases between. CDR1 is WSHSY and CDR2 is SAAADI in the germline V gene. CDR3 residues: CASRGLQGNEQFF. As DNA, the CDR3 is TGCGCCAGCAGGGGACTTCAGGGGAATGAGCAGTTCTTC.

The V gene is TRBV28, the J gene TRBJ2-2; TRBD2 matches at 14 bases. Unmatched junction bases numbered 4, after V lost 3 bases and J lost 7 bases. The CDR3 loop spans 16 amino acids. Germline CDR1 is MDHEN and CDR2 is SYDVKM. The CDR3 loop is CASSLGGLAGDGELFF. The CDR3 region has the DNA TGTGCCAGCAGTTTGGGGGGACTAGCGGGAGACGGGGAGCTGTTTTTT.

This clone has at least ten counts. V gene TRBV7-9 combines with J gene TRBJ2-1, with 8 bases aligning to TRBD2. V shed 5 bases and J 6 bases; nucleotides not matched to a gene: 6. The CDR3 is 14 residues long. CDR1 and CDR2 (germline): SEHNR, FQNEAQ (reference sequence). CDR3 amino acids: CASSPGLVLNEQFF. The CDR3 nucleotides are TGTGCCAGCAGCCCGGGACTAGTCCTCAATGAGCAGTTCTTC.

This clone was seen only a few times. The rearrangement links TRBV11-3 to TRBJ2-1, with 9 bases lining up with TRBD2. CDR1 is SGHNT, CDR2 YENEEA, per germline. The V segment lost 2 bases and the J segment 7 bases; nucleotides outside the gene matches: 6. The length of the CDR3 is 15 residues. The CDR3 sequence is CASSLRGGALNEQFF. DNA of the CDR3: TGTGCCAGCAGCTTACGCGGGGGGGCCCTAAATGAGCAGTTCTTC. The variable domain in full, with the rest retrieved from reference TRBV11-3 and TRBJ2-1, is EAGVVQSPRYKIIEKKQPVAFWCNPISGHNTLYWYLQNLGQGPELLIRYENEEAVDDSQLPKDRFSAERLKGVDSTLKIQPAELGDSAVYLCASSLRGGALNEQFFGPGTRLTVL.

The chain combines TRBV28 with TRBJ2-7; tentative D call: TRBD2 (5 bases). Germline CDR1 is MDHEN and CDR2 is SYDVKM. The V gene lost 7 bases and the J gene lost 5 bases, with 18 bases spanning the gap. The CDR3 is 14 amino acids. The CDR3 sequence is CASTPHMGVHEQYF. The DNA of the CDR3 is TGTGCCAGCACCCCTCACATGGGAGTCCACGAGCAGTACTTC. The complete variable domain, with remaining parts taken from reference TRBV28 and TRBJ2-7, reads DVKVTQSSRYLVKRTGEKVFLECVQDMDHENMFWYRQDPGLGLRLIYFSYDVKMKEKGDIPEGYSVSREKKERFSLILESASTNQTSMYLCASTPHMGVHEQYFGPGTRLTVT.